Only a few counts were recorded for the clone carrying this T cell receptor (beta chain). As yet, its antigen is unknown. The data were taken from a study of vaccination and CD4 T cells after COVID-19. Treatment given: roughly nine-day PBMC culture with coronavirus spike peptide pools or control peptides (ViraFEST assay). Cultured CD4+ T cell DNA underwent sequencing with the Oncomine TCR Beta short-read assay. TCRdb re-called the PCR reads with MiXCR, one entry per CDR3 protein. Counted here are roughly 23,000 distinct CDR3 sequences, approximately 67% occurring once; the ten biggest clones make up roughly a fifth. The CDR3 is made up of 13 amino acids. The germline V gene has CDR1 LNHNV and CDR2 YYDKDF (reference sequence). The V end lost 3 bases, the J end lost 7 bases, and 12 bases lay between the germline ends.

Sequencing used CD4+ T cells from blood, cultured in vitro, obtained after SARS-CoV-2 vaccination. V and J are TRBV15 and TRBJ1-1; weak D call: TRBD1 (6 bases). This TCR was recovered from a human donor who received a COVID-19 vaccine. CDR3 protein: CATSRGTGLEAFF. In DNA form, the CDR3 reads TGTGCCACCAGCAGGGGCACAGGGCTTGAAGCTTTCTTT.